These 29 T cell receptor beta chains were all obtained from the same sample, sequenced in a study of OX40 agonist ivuxolimab in advanced cancers. Profiled with immunoSEQ multiplex PCR; TCRdb holds only in-frame clones, not every one. Of about 48,000 clones in the sample, around nine tenths were seen once. The specimen comprised CD4+ or CD8+ T cells sorted from blood, sampled in a trial of the OX40 agonist ivuxolimab. The origin of the receptors is an adult with an advanced solid tumor such as melanoma, head and neck, liver or kidney cancer.

This chain links TRBV7-9 with TRBJ1-3; 11 nucleotides line up with TRBD1. This CDR3 region has 17 residues. In germline, CDR1 is SEHNR, CDR2 FQNEAQ (reference sequence). J was trimmed by 0 bases and V by 5 bases; bases with no gene match: 6. CDR3 loop: CASSDLGQGASGNTIYF. In DNA form, the CDR3 reads TGTGCCAGCAGCGACCTTGGACAGGGGGCCTCTGGAAACACCATATATTTT.

The chain is built from TRBV7-2 and TRBJ2-7; 11 bases align to TRBD2. The germline V gene encodes CDR1 SGHTA and CDR2 FQGNSA. V gave up 5 bases and J gave up 6 bases; unmatched junction bases: 3. The CDR3 sequence is 13 residues long. CDR3 loop: CASSDGTSGEQYF. CDR3 nucleotide sequence: TGTGCCAGCAGCGACGGGACTAGCGGCGAGCAGTACTTC.

V is TRBV25-1 and J is TRBJ2-2, with D perhaps TRBD2 (6 bases). Germline-derived CDR1 and CDR2 are MGHDK and SYGVNS. The V end was cut by 4 bases, the J end by 8 bases, with 8 bases between. CDR3 length equals 12 residues. CDR3 in DNA: TGTGCCAGCAGTGGGAGGGTAGGGGAGCTGTTTTTT. Amino acids: CASSGRVGELFF.

In its sample, this clone was seen once. This chain uses TRBV9 with TRBJ2-5; no clear D gene. V dropped 4 bases and J dropped 4 bases, with 11 bases sitting between them. CDR3 size: 13 residues. Per the germline V gene, CDR1 is SGDLS and CDR2 is YYNGEE. The CDR3 DNA is TGTGCCAGCAGCTCCTTGTTGGGAGAGACCCAGTACTTC. Encoded protein: CASSSLLGETQYF.

The chain is built from TRBV15 and TRBJ1-1; D remains ambiguous. V was cut by 4 bases and J by 0 bases, with 9 bases left in between. CDR3 size: 14 residues. CDR1 is LNHNV, CDR2 YYDKDF, per germline (reference sequence). CDR3 sequence (DNA): TGTGCCACCAGCAAAAGGACCGTGAACACTGAAGCTTTCTTT. It translates to CATSKRTVNTEAFF. Complete variable domain (other parts from reference TRBV15 and TRBJ1-1): DAMVIQNPRYQVTQFGKPVTLSCSQTLNHNVMYWYQQKSSQAPKLLFHYYDKDFNNEADTPDNFQSRRPNTSFCFLDIRSPGLGDTAMYLCATSKRTVNTEAFFGQGTRLTVV.

This CDR3 is CASSQDGSLTDTQYF. The CDR3 DNA sequence: TGCGCCAGCAGCCAAGACGGTAGTCTGACAGATACGCAGTATTTT. V and J are TRBV4-3 and TRBJ2-3; D unresolved. V was pared by 0 bases and J by 3 bases, with 10 bases between. CDR1 and CDR2 (germline): LGHNA, YSLEER. This CDR3 comprises 15 residues.

The chain combines TRBV2 with TRBJ2-7, with D possibly matching TRBD2 (7 bases). Looked up from germline, CDR1 is SNHLY and CDR2 is FYNNEI. The CDR3 spans 15 residues. V lost 6 bases, J lost 1 base, and 16 bases lay in between. CDR3 amino acids: CASRLEEGGSYEQYF. DNA for the CDR3: TGTGCCAGCAGACTCGAGGAGGGGGGGTCCTACGAGCAGTACTTC.

The CDR3 reads CASSLGSGSRYEQYF. The CDR3 nucleotides are TGTGCCAGCAGCTTGGGGTCCGGGAGTAGATACGAGCAGTACTTC. The genes are TRBV5-4 and TRBJ2-7; TRBD2 is a possible D gene (6 bases). The CDR3 contains 15 residues. Germline values: CDR1 SGHNT, CDR2 YYREEE (reference sequence). Trimming removed 0 bases from V and 4 bases from J, with 14 bases in between.

This chain uses TRBV7-9 with TRBJ2-3, with D possibly being TRBD1 or TRBD2 (6 bases each). Germline-derived CDR1 and CDR2 are SEHNR and FQNEAQ (reference sequence). The germline V and J ends were trimmed by 1 base and 4 bases, with 12 bases remaining between them. The CDR3 has 15 residues. The CDR3 loop is CASSLGGAYSDTQYF. DNA for the CDR3: TGTGCCAGCAGCTTAGGGGGGGCTTACTCAGATACGCAGTATTTT.

The chain uses TRBV27 and TRBJ1-6; D gene uncertain. Germline V CDR1 and CDR2: MNHEY, SMNVEV (reference sequence). The V end was cut by 10 bases, the J end by 10 bases, with 17 bases between. The CDR3 is made up of 13 amino acids. This chain's CDR3 is CATARFQESPLHF. Here the CDR3 DNA reads TGTGCCACTGCCCGGTTTCAAGAGTCACCCCTCCACTTT.

This chain links TRBV6-5 with TRBJ2-5; the match to TRBD2 covers 11 bases. CDR3 length: 13 residues. With V trimmed by 6 bases and J by 4 bases, 1 base remained unmatched. CDR1 is MNHEY, CDR2 SVGAGI, per germline. The CDR3 DNA reads as TGTGCCAGCAGAGGGACTAGCGGAGAGACCCAGTACTTC. This translates into CASRGTSGETQYF.

V and J are TRBV7-9 and TRBJ2-2, with TRBD1 as a possible D gene (6 bases). The CDR3 totals 18 residues. CDR1 SEHNR and CDR2 FQNEAQ come from the germline V gene (reference sequence). Trimming took 0 bases from V and 3 from J, leaving 17 bases between them. The CDR3 region is CASSLAPLQGWDTGELFF. CDR3 in DNA: TGTGCCAGCAGCTTAGCGCCCCTACAGGGTTGGGACACCGGGGAGCTGTTTTTT.

V is TRBV7-3 and J is TRBJ2-1; the D call may be TRBD1 or TRBD2 (5 bases each). CDR3 size: 15 residues. Deletions cut 2 bases from V and 4 bases from J, with 12 bases between. CDR1 and CDR2 (germline): SGHTA, FQGTGA. The CDR3 DNA reads as TGTGCCAGCAGCTTAGAGGGGAATTCGTACAATGAGCAGTTCTTC. Translated, it gives CASSLEGNSYNEQFF.

The table lists this clone with a count of one. V is TRBV6-6 and J is TRBJ2-1; D might be TRBD1 (6 bases). The CDR3 is 13 amino acids. Germline V gives CDR1 MNHNY, CDR2 SVGAGI (reference sequence). The V end was cut by 5 bases, the J end by 4 bases, with 9 bases between. CDR3 in DNA: TGTGCCAGCAGTACCGGACAGTACAATGAGCAGTTCTTC. Its translation: CASSTGQYNEQFF.

The chain uses TRBV7-9 and TRBJ2-7; TRBD1 agrees at 9 bases. Looked up from germline, CDR1 is SEHNR and CDR2 is FQNEAQ (reference sequence). The CDR3 runs to 14 residues. V was pared by 5 bases and J by 0 bases, with 2 bases of the junction left unmatched. Here the CDR3 reads CASSLQGASYEQYF. The CDR3 nucleotides are TGTGCCAGCAGCCTACAGGGGGCCTCCTACGAGCAGTACTTC.

The chain employs TRBV2 and TRBJ1-4; the D is unclear. Germline-derived CDR1 and CDR2 are SNHLY and FYNNEI. V lost 2 bases to trimming and J lost 0 bases, with 13 bases between them. This CDR3 comprises 17 residues. As DNA, the CDR3 is TGTGCCAGCAGTGAATTAGGGAGTTCTGCAACTAATGAAAAACTGTTTTTT. Translating gives CASSELGSSATNEKLFF.

This clone was detected once. V gene TRBV9 combines with J gene TRBJ1-3; TRBD1 might be the D (5 bases). The CDR3 is 14 residues long. Trimming took off 6 bases at V and 0 bases at J, with 10 bases between the two ends. CDR1 and CDR2 from the germline V gene are SGDLS and YYNGEE. The CDR3 DNA reads as TGTGCCAGCACGACCGGGGCCTCTGGAAACACCATATATTTT. Translation: CASTTGASGNTIYF.

The chain carries TRBV25-1 and TRBJ1-2; TRBD1 is a possible D gene (6 bases). The CDR3 contains 14 residues. The V gene lost 2 bases and the J gene lost 6 bases, with 13 bases spanning the gap. Germline CDR1 and CDR2: MGHDK and SYGVNS. The CDR3 sequence: CASSEVGGPDGYTF. The CDR3 coding sequence is TGTGCCAGCAGTGAAGTGGGGGGCCCGGATGGCTACACCTTC.

The gene calls are TRBV6-6 and TRBJ2-1; 7 bases fit TRBD2. The CDR3 runs to 14 residues. CDR1 and CDR2 (germline): MNHNY, SVGAGI (reference sequence). V trimming: 11 bases; J trimming: 2 bases; junction bases outside the gene matches: 9. The CDR3 sequence: CASWGGVPYNEQFF. In DNA, the CDR3 is TGTGCCTCTTGGGGGGGGGTACCCTACAATGAGCAGTTCTTC.

J is TRBJ1-1 and V is TRBV19; perhaps TRBD1 as D (6 bases). The CDR3 extends over 15 amino acids. Germline lookup yields CDR1 LNHDA and CDR2 SQIVND (reference sequence). V lost 2 bases and J lost 9, with 19 bases in between. The CDR3 sequence: CASSIRYGGALQAFF. The DNA of the CDR3 is TGTGCCAGTAGTATAAGGTACGGGGGGGCGTTACAAGCTTTCTTT.

The rearrangement joins TRBV2 to TRBJ2-1; D is possibly TRBD1 (5 bases). Deletions cut 9 bases from V and 0 bases from J, with 15 bases between. This CDR3 contains 15 residues. The V gene's germline CDR1 is SNHLY and CDR2 FYNNEI. CDR3 residues: CARGVDSSSYNEQFF. CDR3 bases: TGTGCCAGAGGGGTAGACAGTAGCTCCTACAATGAGCAGTTCTTC.

The chain links TRBV25-1 to TRBJ1-2, with D uncertain. V gave up 6 bases and J gave up 5 bases, with 4 bases separating them. Germline lookup yields CDR1 MGHDK and CDR2 SYGVNS. There are 10 residues in the CDR3. The CDR3 DNA sequence: TGTGCCAGCAGAGGGTATGGCTACACCTTC. Translated: CASRGYGYTF.

The V and J genes are TRBV25-1 and TRBJ1-1; the match to TRBD1 covers 9 bases. Germline CDR1 reads MGHDK; CDR2 reads SYGVNS. This CDR3 is built from 14 residues. The V and J ends lost 4 bases and 3 bases, in that order; junction bases with no gene match: 3. The CDR3 sequence is CASSATGGDTEAFF. The CDR3 DNA follows: TGTGCCAGCAGTGCGACAGGGGGAGACACTGAAGCTTTCTTT.

This chain connects TRBV9 to TRBJ2-1; 7 bases are a match to TRBD2. The CDR3 length is 15 residues. Germline assignment: CDR1 SGDLS and CDR2 YYNGEE. The trim removed 0 bases at V and 8 bases at J, leaving 8 bases unmatched. The CDR3 reads CASSVEAGDFDEQFF. The CDR3 bases are TGTGCCAGCAGCGTAGAGGCGGGGGACTTCGATGAGCAGTTCTTC. The whole variable domain, remainder taken from reference TRBV9 and TRBJ2-1, is DSGVTQTPKHLITATGQRVTLRCSPRSGDLSVYWYQQSLDQGLQFLIQYYNGEERAKGNILERFSAQQFPDLHSELNLSSLELGDSALYFCASSVEAGDFDEQFFGPGTRLTVL.

This clone appeared once. The chain recombines TRBV9 with TRBJ2-7; 8 bases fit TRBD2. V trimming: 4 bases; J trimming: 5 bases; junction bases outside the gene matches: 11. Germline V gene sequence: CDR1 SGDLS, CDR2 YYNGEE. The CDR3 is made up of 15 amino acids. CDR3 nucleotides: TGTGCCAGCAGCCCCGGGGGGGAGGTGAGGAACGAGCAGTACTTC. Translating gives CASSPGGEVRNEQYF.

CDR3 in DNA: TGCGCCAGCAGCCAAGATTTCGGCCGAGGGGAGCTGTTTTTT. Amino acids: CASSQDFGRGELFF. The chain combines TRBV4-1 with TRBJ2-2; no definite D call. CDR1 and CDR2 (germline): MGHRA, YSYEKL. The V and J ends lost 0 bases and 8 bases respectively, with 10 bases between them. The CDR3 runs 14 residues.

The chain joins TRBV14 to TRBJ1-1; perhaps TRBD1 as D (5 bases). V was trimmed by 4 bases and J by 6 bases, leaving 15 bases between them. The CDR3 is made up of 14 amino acids. In germline, CDR1 is SGHDN, CDR2 FVKESK. The CDR3 coding sequence is TGTGCCAGCAGCCTAACTGGTTGGGGGGCTGAAGCTTTCTTT. Residues: CASSLTGWGAEAFF.

The CDR3 sequence is CASSPWYIEEGNTIYF. The CDR3 bases are TGTGCCAGCTCACCCTGGTACATAGAGGAAGGAAACACCATATATTTT. The rearrangement joins TRBV18 to TRBJ1-3; D not resolved. This CDR3 region has 16 residues. Germline-derived CDR1 and CDR2 are KGHSH and LQKENI. The V and J ends lost 3 bases and 4 bases respectively, with 16 bases between them.

V usage is TRBV9 and J usage is TRBJ2-2; 11 bases fit TRBD1. V lost 1 base, J lost 6 bases, and 5 bases stayed unmatched. There are 16 residues in the CDR3. The germline CDR1 and CDR2 sequences are SGDLS and YYNGEE. The CDR3, as DNA: TGTGCCAGCAGCGTATCCGGACAGGGGGCGGCCGGGGAGCTGTTTTTT. Translation gives CASSVSGQGAAGELFF.